The 21 T cell receptor beta chains below were found in one sample sequenced in a study of T cell repertoires in cytomegalovirus infection. TCRdb reprocessed the reads via MiXCR and lists one record per CDR3 protein. There are some 150,000 distinct CDR3 sequences in the sample; roughly a third occur only once, and 45% to 55% lies in the top ten. Antigens for these TCRs are unknown. The sample in question was CD8+ T cells from cultured PBMCs, obtained from culture after CMV antigen stimulation. The source of these receptors is a human donor in good health (CMV status not recorded). Some clones in this sample may be carry-over from other donors' samples.

This chain uses TRBV12-3 or TRBV12-4 with TRBJ2-1, with a possible D match to TRBD2 (6 bases). The CDR3 has 16 amino acids. V gave up 5 bases and J gave up 2 bases, with 16 bases separating them. CDR3 nucleotides: TGTGCCAGCAGTCCTCTGGGACTTCCTACCTACAATGAGCAGTTCTTC. Translating gives CASSPLGLPTYNEQFF.

This clonotype showed up many times. The chain links TRBV27 to TRBJ2-1, with 10 bases that match TRBD2. Germline loops: CDR1 MNHEY, CDR2 SMNVEV (reference sequence). The CDR3 loop spans 16 amino acids. After removal of 3 bases from V and 2 bases from J, the junction contained 4 bases not matched to a gene. CDR3 in DNA: TGTGCCAGCAGTTTCTTTAGCGGGGGGCCCTACAATGAGCAGTTCTTC. Its translation: CASSFFSGGPYNEQFF.

This clonotype appeared a few times. The V and J genes are TRBV6-2 or TRBV6-3 and TRBJ2-3, with D perhaps assigned TRBD1 or TRBD2 (5 bases each). Germline V gene data show CDR1 as MNHEY and CDR2 as SVGEGT. The CDR3 loop spans 15 amino acids. The germline V and J ends were trimmed by 8 bases and 2 bases, with 17 bases remaining between them. The CDR3 loop reads CASLQGTVNTDTQYF. The DNA for the CDR3 is TGTGCCAGCCTACAAGGGACGGTGAACACAGATACGCAGTATTTT.

This clonotype was seen repeatedly, ten times or more. This rearrangement joins TRBV11-1 to TRBJ1-1, with TRBD1 as a possible D gene (5 bases). In germline, CDR1 is SGHAT, CDR2 FQDESV (reference sequence). V dropped 6 bases and J dropped 7 bases, with 15 bases sitting between them. The length of the CDR3 is 13 residues. The CDR3 bases are TGTGCCAGCAGGCGCGGGGCGGCCCTTGAAGCTTTCTTT. Translation gives CASRRGAALEAFF.

This clonotype was found a few times. The chain couples TRBV2 to TRBJ2-5, with 9 positions matching TRBD2. Per germline, CDR1 SNHLY and CDR2 FYNNEI. This CDR3 is 16 amino acids long. Unmatched junction bases numbered 8, after V lost 6 bases and J lost 0 bases. CDR3 in DNA: TGTGCCAGCAGCCCGTCCGCGGGGGGGAACCAAGAGACCCAGTACTTC. This gives the protein CASSPSAGGNQETQYF.

The sample holds a few counts of this clonotype. This chain uses TRBV28 with TRBJ1-1; tentative D call: TRBD1 (5 bases). The CDR3 is 15 residues long. Germline CDR1 MDHEN, CDR2 SYDVKM. Trimming shortened V by 3 bases and J by 0 bases, and 11 bases separated the two germline ends. The chain's CDR3 is CASSFIQGVNTEAFF. The CDR3 DNA reads as TGTGCCAGCAGTTTTATCCAGGGTGTGAACACTGAAGCTTTCTTT.

V is TRBV27 and J is TRBJ2-1; 9 nucleotides agree with TRBD2. CDR3 size: 14 residues. V shed 5 bases, J shed 7 bases, and the junction held 6 bases outside the gene matches. Germline CDR1 is MNHEY and CDR2 is SMNVEV (reference sequence). As DNA, the CDR3 is TGTGCCAGCAGTCGGCGGGGGGGTGGAAATGAGCAGTTCTTC. Its protein product is CASSRRGGGNEQFF.

The J gene is TRBJ1-1, the V gene TRBV5-6; possibly TRBD1 for D (5 bases). Germline V gene lookup returns CDR1 SGHDT and CDR2 YYEEEE. V shed 5 bases and J shed 0 bases, with 20 bases lying between them. This CDR3 comprises 17 residues. The CDR3 protein is CASSIMRTHDLNTEAFF. The CDR3 DNA sequence: TGTGCCAGCAGTATTATGAGGACACACGATTTGAACACTGAAGCTTTCTTT.

The gene calls are TRBV7-8 and TRBJ2-1; 7 bases align to TRBD1. CDR1 SGHVS and CDR2 FQNEAQ come from the germline V gene. V was clipped by 11 bases and J by 8 bases; unmatched bases: 12. CDR3 length equals 13 residues. CDR3 loop: CAVYPRGLDEQFF. As DNA, the CDR3 is TGTGCCGTCTACCCGAGGGGGCTGGATGAGCAGTTCTTC.

This clonotype was recorded a few times. This chain joins TRBV20-1 and TRBJ2-3; D possibly matches TRBD1 or TRBD2 (5 bases each). Germline CDR1 is DFQATT and CDR2 is SNEGSKA (reference sequence). This CDR3 region has 17 residues. Trimming took 0 bases from V and 3 from J, leaving 19 bases between them. CDR3 in DNA: TGCAGTGCTAGAGACATCGAGGGGATCTTGGGAACAGATACGCAGTATTTT. Its translation is CSARDIEGILGTDTQYF.

This clonotype was detected only a few times. The chain combines TRBV28 with TRBJ1-1; TRBD1 matches 9 bases. Unmatched junction bases numbered 14, after V lost 6 bases and J lost 0 bases. The germline gives CDR1 MDHEN, CDR2 SYDVKM. There are 18 residues in the CDR3. CDR3 in DNA: TGTGCCAGCAGGTCCCCTGGGACAGGGTTTAACTTGAACACTGAAGCTTTCTTT. This sequence encodes CASRSPGTGFNLNTEAFF.

The V call is TRBV7-3, the J call TRBJ2-3; unclear D gene. This CDR3 contains 14 residues. Germline V gene data show CDR1 as SGHTA and CDR2 as FQGTGA. V was pared by 4 bases and J by 1 base, with 9 bases between. The chain's CDR3 is CASSSDPRTDTQYF. For the CDR3, the DNA is TGTGCCAGCAGCTCAGACCCTCGCACAGATACGCAGTATTTT. Variable domain in full (rest from reference TRBV7-3 and TRBJ2-3): GAGVSQTPSNKVTEKGKYVELRCDPISGHTALYWYRQSLGQGPEFLIYFQGTGAADDSGLPNDRFFAVRPEGSVSTLKIQRTERGDSAVYLCASSSDPRTDTQYFGPGTRLTVL.

The chain recombines TRBV5-1 with TRBJ1-1; tentatively, D is TRBD1 (6 bases). The CDR3 runs to 15 residues. Trimming pared 0 bases from V and 1 base from J, leaving 10 bases between. CDR1 SGHRS and CDR2 YFSETQ come from the germline V gene. The CDR3 loop is CASSLARTANTEAFF. The CDR3 DNA sequence: TGCGCCAGCAGCTTGGCTCGGACAGCGAACACTGAAGCTTTCTTT. Full variable domain (rest looked up from reference TRBV5-1 and TRBJ1-1): KAGVTQTPRYLIKTRGQQVTLSCSPISGHRSVSWYQQTPGQGLQFLFEYFSETQRNKGNFPGRFSGRQFSNSRSEMNVSTLELGDSALYLCASSLARTANTEAFFGQGTRLTVV.

This clonotype came up once. The chain employs TRBV2 and TRBJ2-7, with TRBD1 matching over 8 bases. The CDR3 contains 15 residues. The J segment lost 3 bases and the V segment lost 5 bases, leaving 9 bases of the junction unmatched. The V gene's germline CDR1 is SNHLY and CDR2 FYNNEI. CDR3 sequence (DNA): TGTGCCAGCAGTCCATCCGGGACAGGTAACTACGAGCAGTACTTC. Residues: CASSPSGTGNYEQYF.

This clonotype was observed a few times. V is TRBV7-9 and J is TRBJ1-4; D is uncertain. The CDR3 has 13 amino acids. V lost 2 bases and J 8 bases, leaving 9 bases between the germline ends. The germline gives CDR1 SEHNR, CDR2 FQNEAQ (reference sequence). This chain's CDR3 is CASSLLGSEKLFF. CDR3 coding DNA: TGTGCCAGCAGCTTATTGGGGTCCGAAAAACTGTTTTTT.

By frequency in the sample, this clonotype is medium-sized. The chain carries TRBV7-6 and TRBJ1-3; unclear D gene. CDR1 SGHVS and CDR2 FNYEAQ come from the germline V gene. Trimming pared 5 bases from V and 0 bases from J, leaving 5 bases between. There are 13 residues in the CDR3. CDR3 residues: CASSQNSGNTIYF. CDR3 sequence (DNA): TGTGCCAGCAGCCAAAACTCTGGAAACACCATATATTTT.

This clonotype appeared many times. Here the CDR3 DNA reads TGTGCCAGCAGCTCTCTGACAGGGGGGGACAATGAGCAGTTCTTC. It specifies CASSSLTGGDNEQFF. The J gene is TRBJ2-1, the V gene TRBV7-6; 9 nucleotides align to TRBD1. Germline CDR1 reads SGHVS; CDR2 reads FNYEAQ. J was trimmed by 5 bases and V by 4 bases; bases with no gene match: 6. This CDR3 comprises 15 residues.

This clonotype has only one observation. V gene TRBV7-6 combines with J gene TRBJ2-5, with D possibly called TRBD1 or TRBD2 (6 bases each). The V gene lost 3 bases and the J gene lost 2 bases, with 16 bases spanning the gap. There are 16 residues in the CDR3. Germline lookup yields CDR1 SGHVS and CDR2 FNYEAQ. The CDR3 loop reads CASSFLGGWEQETQYF. CDR3 nucleotides: TGTGCCAGCAGCTTCCTAGGGGGGTGGGAGCAAGAGACCCAGTACTTC.

This chain links TRBV4-1 with TRBJ1-1; maybe TRBD1 (6 bases). The V end was cut by 0 bases, the J end by 2 bases, with 7 bases between. The CDR3 is made up of 14 amino acids. Germline V gene data show CDR1 as MGHRA and CDR2 as YSYEKL. The CDR3 DNA sequence: TGCGCCAGCAGCCAAGAGGGGGGCAACACTGAAGCTTTCTTT. Encoded protein: CASSQEGGNTEAFF.

V and J are TRBV2 and TRBJ2-2, with no clear D. CDR3 length equals 11 residues. V gave up 6 bases and J gave up 8 bases, with 7 bases separating them. Germline V lookup: CDR1 SNHLY, CDR2 FYNNEI. CDR3 sequence reads: CASRAWGELFF. The CDR3 DNA reads as TGTGCCAGCAGAGCTTGGGGGGAGCTGTTTTTT.

This rearrangement joins TRBV9 to TRBJ1-1; D is possibly TRBD1 (5 bases). The CDR3 has 13 residues. In germline, CDR1 is SGDLS, CDR2 YYNGEE. V dropped 3 bases and J dropped 6 bases, with 12 bases sitting between them. CDR3 sequence reads: CASSAGRGSEAFF. CDR3 DNA: TGTGCCAGCAGCGCTGGTAGGGGCTCTGAAGCTTTCTTT.